The sequence of this TCR beta chain was determined in a study of shared clonotypes between healthy human individuals. Across the whole study: The composition of the donors was a couple of women and three men aged 18 to 49. The study used three CD4 naive, three CD4 memory, two CD8 naive and one CD8 memory plate per donor.

Per the original methods: Filtering differed because ImmunoSEQ produced junction-only sequences that carried no quality scores. The method was immunoSEQ multiplex PCR; TCRdb's version includes in-frame clones alone and lacks a portion of them. The V and J calls and clone size come from that table; D and trimming were worked out from the DNA. The top ten hold roughly 0.39% of the sample, which has approximately 2.5 million clones, 80% to 95% seen once. Healthy adults negative for HIV, lacking recent acute infections or vaccinations, served as donors. CDR3 length: 14 amino acids. CDR1 and CDR2 (germline): SGDLS, YYNGEE. V was shortened by 4 bases and J by 7 bases, with 15 bases between the two germline ends.

The sequenced sample consisted of naive CD4+ T cells from PBMCs. Stated subset: CD45RA+ positively selected. The source is a man younger than 35 in good health. Some clones in this sample may be carry-over from other donors' samples. J is TRBJ1-5 and V is TRBV9, with unresolved D. The CDR3 is CASSPGPLAQPQHF. CDR3 bases: TGTGCCAGCAGCCCGGGCCCCCTCGCGCAGCCCCAGCATTTT.